This T cell receptor (beta chain) comes out of a study of blood T cell repertoires in COVID-19. Background on the study: Samples of COVID-19 (acute and convalescent) were obtained from the United States, Italy and Spain.

The repertoire was sequenced with immunoSEQ multiplex PCR; TCRdb's copy has only in-frame clones and lacks some. Counted here are some 390,000 clones, approximately 90% occurring once; the ten biggest clones make up 0.9% to 1.2%. Specimen: PBMCs or T cells enriched from blood (not recorded which). This receptor was taken from a man aged 25-40 years who had recovered from COVID-19.

DNA for the CDR3: TGTGCTAGTGGTTTGAAGTCAGGGGGCTTCAATCAGCCCCAGCATTTT. Amino acids: CASGLKSGGFNQPQHF. The chain uses TRBV12-5 and TRBJ1-5; 8 bases agree with TRBD1. The CDR3 sequence is 16 residues long. CDR1 and CDR2 from the germline V gene are LGHNT and FRNRAP. The V gene end was trimmed by 2 bases and the J gene end by 3 bases; junction bases not matched to a gene: 6.